The present TCR beta chain was sequenced within a study of T-cell memory formation after mild COVID-19. Study in general: Clustering of TCRs was largely donor specific.

The germline gives CDR1 SGHTA, CDR2 FQGNSA. V was clipped by 5 bases and J by 8 bases, with 13 bases between them. CDR3 length equals 13 residues. This clonotype has only a few counts. The TCR alpha and TCR beta cDNA libraries, bearing sample barcodes and UMIs, were generated by 5'RACE using constant-segment primers. Via MiXCR, TCRdb re-called the 5' RACE reads, giving one row per CDR3 protein. The table records 300,000 to 350,000 distinct CDR3 sequences, roughly 13% of them present only once. The chain recombines TRBV7-2 with TRBJ2-1; possibly TRBD1 for D (6 bases). This clonotype originated in a man between 18 and 29 years old who had mild COVID-19 (a few samples of this study predate the infection). Cell type and time point are not known. Sequencing was performed on PBMCs or a T cell subset sorted from them (not recorded which). CDR3: CASSQRQADEQFF. The CDR3 nucleotides read TGTGCCAGCAGCCAGCGACAGGCCGATGAGCAGTTCTTC.